This T cell receptor beta chain was identified in a study of blood T cells in healthy people across ages. Study in general: About one barcoded beta molecule per two T cells was the capture yield of template switching.

Germline CDR1 is SEHNR and CDR2 is FQNEAQ (reference sequence). Trimming removed 5 bases from V and 5 bases from J, with 14 bases in between. The CDR3 runs to 14 residues. The use of a sample-barcoded 5' primer and a J-beta primer mix characterized a second PCR of 7 to 11 cycles. All cDNA molecules were each tagged by a template-switch adaptor with 12 random nucleotides. TCRdb itself ran the 5' RACE reads through MiXCR, one entry per CDR3 protein. The sample lists about 1.4 million distinct CDR3 sequences; around 55% were seen once. In the case of this clonotype: Its matching antigen is unknown.

Study observations and caveats: Lack of knowledge of donor CMV status possibly confounded expanded clonotype changes.

Material for sequencing was blood. The rearrangement uses TRBV7-9 and TRBJ2-3; D tentatively fits TRBD1 or TRBD2 (6 bases each). This receptor was identified in a man between 18 and 29 years old in good health. The CDR3 protein is CASSVGRGGDTQYF. CDR3 sequence (DNA): TGTGCCAGCAGCGTCGGGAGAGGGGGAGATACGCAGTATTTT. Full variable domain (rest looked up from reference TRBV7-9 and TRBJ2-3): DTGVSQNPRHKITKRGQNVTFRCDPISEHNRLYWYRQTLGQGPEFLTYFQNEAQLEKSRLLSDRFSAERPKGSFSTLEIQRTEQGDSAMYLCASSVGRGGDTQYFGPGTRLTVL.